The T cell receptor (beta chain) described here comes from a study of blood T cell repertoires in COVID-19. Overall study context: The United States, Italy and Spain provided the acute and convalescent COVID-19 samples. T cells, B-cell-depleted T cells, or PBMCs provided the cDNA or gDNA that served as material.

Per the germline V gene, CDR1 is LGHNA and CDR2 is YNFKEQ. CDR3 length: 14 residues. With 1 base removed from V and 5 bases from J, the gap between germline ends came to 9 bases. The assay was immunoSEQ multiplex PCR, and TCRdb's table has in-frame clones only and misses some. Among a few hundred thousand clones, approximately 85% were seen once, and the ten largest hold 3.5% to 5.5%. Participant-given clinical history determined each cohort assignment. Recovered participants had two consecutive negative NP/OP PCR tests, healthcare professional clearance, or symptom resolution. The TCR was taken from a woman aged 25 to 39 who had recovered from COVID-19. This chain uses TRBV4-2 with TRBJ2-1; TRBD1 is a possible D gene (6 bases). The sequenced sample was PBMCs or T cells enriched from blood (not recorded which). The CDR3 DNA sequence: TGTGCCAGCAGCCAAGGATCAGGGGACAATGAGCAGTTCTTC. This encodes CASSQGSGDNEQFF.